The clone carrying this T cell receptor beta chain occurred once. It was with a sample-barcoded 5' primer and a J-beta primer mix that a second PCR of about 6 to 12 cycles was run. Each CDR3 protein gets one entry after TCRdb re-called the 5' RACE reads with MiXCR. Among about 1.6 million distinct CDR3 sequences listed, around 35% were seen once. These data belong to a study of blood T cells in healthy people across ages. Trimming removed 4 bases from V and 6 bases from J, with 29 bases in between. The CDR3 runs to 20 residues. Germline V gene lookup returns CDR1 SGHKS and CDR2 YYEKEE (reference sequence).

The clonotype was recovered from a woman in her twenties or thirties in good health. Sequenced material: blood. V is TRBV5-5 and J is TRBJ1-6; a possible D gene is TRBD1 (6 bases). The CDR3 sequence is CASSDRMGSITGLLNSPLHF. The CDR3 DNA reads TGTGCCAGCAGCGACCGAATGGGATCAATAACAGGGTTGCTTAATTCACCCCTCCACTTT. The full variable domain, completed using reference TRBV5-5 and TRBJ1-6, is DAGVTQSPTHLIKTRGQQVTLRCSPISGHKSVSWYQQVLGQGPQFIFQYYEKEERGRGNFPDRFSARQFPNYSSELNVNALLLGDSALYLCASSDRMGSITGLLNSPLHFGNGTRLTVT.